The clone carrying this T cell receptor beta chain was observed many times. Antigen: not known. The data derive from a study of identical twins. The CDR3 runs to 13 residues. V was trimmed by 3 bases and J by 5 bases, leaving 9 bases between them. Overall study findings and caveats: Analyses of zero insertions could be partly confounded by invariant MAIT and iNKT cells.

Unique molecular identifiers were present on cDNA, and template switching added a universal primer site. Using its own MiXCR run on the 5' RACE reads, TCRdb lists one record per CDR3 protein. The table records around 340,000 distinct CDR3 sequences, 9% of them present only once. The chain couples TRBV12-3 or TRBV12-4 to TRBJ2-3; D call uncertain. The receptor's source is a woman aged 45-60 years in good health. The sequenced sample consisted of naive T cells sorted from blood. CDR3 residues: CASSFPSGDTQYF. In nucleotides, the CDR3 is TGTGCCAGCAGTTTTCCGTCTGGAGATACGCAGTATTTT.